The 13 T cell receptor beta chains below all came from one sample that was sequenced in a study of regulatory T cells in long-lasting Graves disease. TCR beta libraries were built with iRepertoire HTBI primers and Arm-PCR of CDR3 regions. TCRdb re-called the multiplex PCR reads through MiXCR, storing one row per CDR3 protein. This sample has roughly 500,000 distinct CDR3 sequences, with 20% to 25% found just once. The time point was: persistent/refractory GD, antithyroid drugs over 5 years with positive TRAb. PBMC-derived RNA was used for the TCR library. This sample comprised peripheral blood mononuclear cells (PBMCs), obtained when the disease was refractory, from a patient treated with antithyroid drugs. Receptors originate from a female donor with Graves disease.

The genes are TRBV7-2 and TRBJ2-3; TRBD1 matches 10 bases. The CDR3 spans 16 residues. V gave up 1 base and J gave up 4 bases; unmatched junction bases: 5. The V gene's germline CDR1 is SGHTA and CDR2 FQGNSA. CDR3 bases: TGTGCCAGCAGCTTAGATTGGGACAGGGGACCAGATACGCAGTATTTT. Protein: CASSLDWDRGPDTQYF.

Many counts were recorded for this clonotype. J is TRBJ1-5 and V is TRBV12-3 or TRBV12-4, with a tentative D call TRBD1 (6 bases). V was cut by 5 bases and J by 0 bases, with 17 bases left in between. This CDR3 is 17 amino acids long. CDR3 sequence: CASSPPLGQFSNQPQHF. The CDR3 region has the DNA TGTGCCAGCAGTCCACCCCTCGGACAGTTTAGCAATCAGCCCCAGCATTTT.

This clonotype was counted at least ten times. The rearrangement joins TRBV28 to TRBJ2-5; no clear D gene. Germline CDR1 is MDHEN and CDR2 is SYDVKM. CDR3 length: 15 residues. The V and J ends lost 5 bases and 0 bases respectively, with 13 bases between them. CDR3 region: CASSLSPLDQETQYF. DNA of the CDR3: TGTGCCAGCAGTCTCTCCCCGTTAGACCAAGAGACCCAGTACTTC.

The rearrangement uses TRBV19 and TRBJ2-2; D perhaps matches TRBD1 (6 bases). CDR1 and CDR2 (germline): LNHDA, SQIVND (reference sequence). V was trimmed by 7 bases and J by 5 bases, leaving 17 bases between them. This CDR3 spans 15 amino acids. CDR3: CASTPGTGRTGELFF. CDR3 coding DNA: TGTGCCAGTACCCCAGGCACAGGGCGGACCGGGGAGCTGTTTTTT.

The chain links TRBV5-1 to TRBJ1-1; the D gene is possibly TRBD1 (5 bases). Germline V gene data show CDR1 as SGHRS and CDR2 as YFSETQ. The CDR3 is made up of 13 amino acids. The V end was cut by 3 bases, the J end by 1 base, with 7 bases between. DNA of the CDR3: TGCGCCAGCAGCTCAGGGTCGAACACTGAAGCTTTCTTT. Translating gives CASSSGSNTEAFF.

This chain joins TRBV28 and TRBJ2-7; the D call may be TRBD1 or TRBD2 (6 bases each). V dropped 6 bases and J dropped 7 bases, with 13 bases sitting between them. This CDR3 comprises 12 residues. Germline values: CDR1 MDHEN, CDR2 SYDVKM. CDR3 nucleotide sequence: TGTGCCAGCAGCCTCGGGGGCGAAGAGCAGTACTTC. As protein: CASSLGGEEQYF.

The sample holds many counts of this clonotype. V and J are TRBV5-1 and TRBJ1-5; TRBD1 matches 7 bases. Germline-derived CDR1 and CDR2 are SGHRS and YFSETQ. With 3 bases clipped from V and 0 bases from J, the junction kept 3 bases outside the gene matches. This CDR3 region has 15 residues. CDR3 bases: TGCGCCAGCAGCTACGGGACAGATAGCAATCAGCCCCAGCATTTT. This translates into CASSYGTDSNQPQHF.

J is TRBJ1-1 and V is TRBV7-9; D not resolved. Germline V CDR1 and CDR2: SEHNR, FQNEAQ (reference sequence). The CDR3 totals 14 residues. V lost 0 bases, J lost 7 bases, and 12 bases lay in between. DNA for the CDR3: TGTGCCAGCAGCTTAGCCCTAGAACCTGTTGAAGCTTTCTTT. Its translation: CASSLALEPVEAFF.

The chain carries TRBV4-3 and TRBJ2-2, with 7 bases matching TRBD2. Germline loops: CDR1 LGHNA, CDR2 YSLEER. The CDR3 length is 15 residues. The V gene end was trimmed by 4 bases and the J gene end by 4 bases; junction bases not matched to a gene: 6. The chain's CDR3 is CASSPTAGATGELFF. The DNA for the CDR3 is TGCGCCAGCAGCCCCACCGCGGGAGCCACCGGGGAGCTGTTTTTT.

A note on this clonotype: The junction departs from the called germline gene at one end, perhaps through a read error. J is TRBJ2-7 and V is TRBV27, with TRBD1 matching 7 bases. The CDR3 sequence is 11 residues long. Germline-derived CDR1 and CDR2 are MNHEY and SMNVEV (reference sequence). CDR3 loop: CASSERQGLHF. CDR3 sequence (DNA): TGTGCCAGCAGTGAAAGACAGGGTCTGCACTTC.

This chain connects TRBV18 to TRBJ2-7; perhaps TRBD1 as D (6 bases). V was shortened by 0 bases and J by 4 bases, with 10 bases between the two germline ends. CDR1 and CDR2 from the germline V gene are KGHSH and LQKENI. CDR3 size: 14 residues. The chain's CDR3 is CASSPPGHAYEQYF. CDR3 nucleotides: TGTGCCAGCTCACCACCGGGACATGCTTACGAGCAGTACTTC.

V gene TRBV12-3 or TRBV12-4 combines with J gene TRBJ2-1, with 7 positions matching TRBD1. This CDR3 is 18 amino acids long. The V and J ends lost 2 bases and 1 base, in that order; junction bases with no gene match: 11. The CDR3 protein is CASSLRGGVGVSYNEQFF. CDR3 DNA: TGTGCCAGCAGTTTACGAGGGGGCGTCGGGGTATCCTACAATGAGCAGTTCTTC.

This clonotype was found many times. The CDR3 here is CASRPDGYYEQYF. For the CDR3, the DNA is TGTGCCAGCAGACCGGACGGGTACTACGAGCAGTACTTC. The rearrangement joins TRBV28 to TRBJ2-7, with no clear D. Germline CDR1 MDHEN, CDR2 SYDVKM. V was trimmed by 6 bases and J by 3 bases, leaving 12 bases between them. CDR3 length: 13 amino acids. Drawing the rest from reference TRBV28 and TRBJ2-7, the complete variable domain is DVKVTQSSRYLVKRTGEKVFLECVQDMDHENMFWYRQDPGLGLRLIYFSYDVKMKEKGDIPEGYSVSREKKERFSLILESASTNQTSMYLCASRPDGYYEQYFGPGTRLTVT.